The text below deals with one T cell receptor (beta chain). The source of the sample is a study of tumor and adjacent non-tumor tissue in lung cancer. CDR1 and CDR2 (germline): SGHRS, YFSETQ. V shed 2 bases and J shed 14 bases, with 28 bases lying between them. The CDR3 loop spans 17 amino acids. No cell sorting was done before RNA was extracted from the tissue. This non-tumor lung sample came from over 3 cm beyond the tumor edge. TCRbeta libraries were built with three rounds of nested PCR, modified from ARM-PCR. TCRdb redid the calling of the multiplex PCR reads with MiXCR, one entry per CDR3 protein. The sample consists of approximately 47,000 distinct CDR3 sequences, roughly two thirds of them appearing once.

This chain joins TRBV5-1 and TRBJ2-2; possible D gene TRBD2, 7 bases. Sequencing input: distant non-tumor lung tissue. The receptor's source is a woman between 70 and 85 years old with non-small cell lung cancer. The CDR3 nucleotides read TGCGCCAGCAGCTTCAGTAGGGGGACTACAAACACCGGGAAACTGTTTTTT. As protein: CASSFSRGTTNTGKLFF.